The 5 T cell receptor beta chains in this list originate from one sample, sequenced in a study of cytomegalovirus exposure and HLA in healthy donors. 60 Vbeta and 13 Jbeta primers were used in PCR. The method was immunoSEQ multiplex PCR; TCRdb's version includes in-frame clones alone and lacks a portion of them. The repertoire has around 140,000 clones, about 79% of them found once; the top ten carry 1.8%. The sequenced sample was PBMCs. Receptors originate from a female donor in good health and CMV-seropositive.

The chain's CDR3 is CASSLRQDSYEQYF. The CDR3 nucleotides read TGTGCCAGTAGTCTTCGACAGGACTCCTACGAGCAGTACTTC. The genes are TRBV19 and TRBJ2-7; D possibly corresponds to TRBD1 (6 bases). V lost 5 bases to trimming and J lost 0 bases, with 11 bases between them. The CDR3 covers 14 residues. The germline V gene encodes CDR1 LNHDA and CDR2 SQIVND (reference sequence).

The chain recombines TRBV5-1 with TRBJ2-7; TRBD2 aligns across 8 bases. With 0 bases clipped from V and 3 bases from J, the junction kept 5 bases outside the gene matches. The CDR3 has 15 amino acids. Germline V gene sequence: CDR1 SGHRS, CDR2 YFSETQ. The DNA of the CDR3 is TGCGCCAGCAGCTTGGGGGGGACTAGGGACTACGAGCAGTACTTC. Protein: CASSLGGTRDYEQYF. The variable domain in full, with the rest retrieved from reference TRBV5-1 and TRBJ2-7, is KAGVTQTPRYLIKTRGQQVTLSCSPISGHRSVSWYQQTPGQGLQFLFEYFSETQRNKGNFPGRFSGRQFSNSRSEMNVSTLELGDSALYLCASSLGGTRDYEQYFGPGTRLTVT.

This chain connects TRBV7-9 to TRBJ2-5; the D gene is possibly TRBD2 (6 bases). V gave up 0 bases and J gave up 1 base, with 15 bases separating them. The CDR3 consists of 17 residues. CDR1 is SEHNR, CDR2 FQNEAQ, per germline (reference sequence). The CDR3 here is CASSLAGVGEVQETQYF. CDR3 sequence (DNA): TGTGCCAGCAGCTTAGCGGGGGTCGGGGAGGTCCAAGAGACCCAGTACTTC.

A word on this clone: In the same sample, other DNA sequences code for this CDR3. This chain uses TRBV9 with TRBJ1-1, with a possible D match to TRBD1 (5 bases). There are 14 residues in the CDR3. V shed 0 bases and J shed 4 bases, with 10 bases lying between them. Germline CDR1 is SGDLS and CDR2 is YYNGEE. The CDR3 coding sequence is TGTGCCAGCAGCGTAGTTCAGGGAGGCACTGAAGCTTTCTTT. This sequence encodes CASSVVQGGTEAFF.

The V gene is TRBV20-1, the J gene TRBJ1-1, with D hard to call. The CDR3 length is 8 residues. Germline V gives CDR1 DFQATT, CDR2 SNEGSKA (reference sequence). CDR3 sequence: CSGGEAFF. In DNA form, the CDR3 reads TGCTCCGGAGGTGAAGCTTTCTTT.